One sample yielded the 24 T cell receptor beta chains listed below, sequenced in a study of T cells in Graves' hyperthyroidism and ophthalmopathy. There were TCR beta CDR3 regions amplified from RNA transcripts. HTBI primers drove first-round RT-PCR of the TCR CDR3. TCRdb reanalysed the multiplex PCR reads using MiXCR and keeps one entry per CDR3 protein. This table has some 370,000 distinct CDR3 sequences, around an eighth appearing once. What was sequenced was blood. All receptors come from a man aged 50-60 years with Graves' ophthalmopathy.

This clonotype was counted ten times or more. The chain uses TRBV13 and TRBJ1-2; D gene uncertain. This CDR3 spans 13 amino acids. The germline CDR1 and CDR2 sequences are PRHDT and FYEKMQ (reference sequence). V gave up 1 base and J gave up 0 bases, with 3 bases separating them. DNA for the CDR3: TGTGCCAGCAGCTTAGCAGCTAACTATGGCTACACCTTC. It encodes CASSLAANYGYTF.

This clonotype was seen a few times. The CDR3 DNA is TGTGCCAGCAGCTTATTGACAGTAGGAGGCGGGGAGCTGTTTTTT. The encoded protein is CASSLLTVGGGELFF. The V call is TRBV7-6, the J call TRBJ2-2; D tentatively fits TRBD1 or TRBD2 (5 bases each). This CDR3 is built from 15 residues. Trimming cost V 2 bases and J 7 bases, with 14 bases left between them. Germline lookup yields CDR1 SGHVS and CDR2 FNYEAQ.

The J gene is TRBJ2-3, the V gene TRBV29-1; TRBD2 matches 8 bases. CDR3 size: 13 residues. Germline V gene data show CDR1 as SQVTM and CDR2 as ANQGSEA. The V segment lost 6 bases and the J segment 2 bases; nucleotides outside the gene matches: 4. CDR3 in DNA: TGCAGCGTCGGGGGGGTGTCCACAGATACGCAGTATTTT. This codes for CSVGGVSTDTQYF.

Ten or more counts support this clonotype. The rearrangement joins TRBV12-3 or TRBV12-4 to TRBJ2-5; tentatively, D is TRBD1 (6 bases). CDR3 size: 14 residues. V lost 6 bases and J lost 2, with 13 bases in between. The DNA of the CDR3 is TGTGCCAGCAGCCCTTTCGGACAGCAAGAGACCCAGTACTTC. It translates to CASSPFGQQETQYF.

This clonotype was recorded at least ten times. This CDR3 is CASSLLQVGTTYEQYF. The CDR3, as DNA: TGTGCCAGCAGCTTATTGCAGGTTGGGACTACCTACGAGCAGTACTTC. V usage is TRBV11-2 and J usage is TRBJ2-7; 7 bases map to TRBD2. Germline loops: CDR1 SGHAT, CDR2 FQNNGV. The CDR3 runs to 16 residues. With 2 bases clipped from V and 2 bases from J, the junction kept 9 bases outside the gene matches.

The chain employs TRBV6-1 and TRBJ1-4; weak D call: TRBD1 (5 bases). Between the trimmed V and J ends, which lost 7 bases and 8 bases, there was a span of 17 bases. The CDR3 runs to 14 residues. Per the germline V gene, CDR1 is MNHNS and CDR2 is SASEGT. The CDR3 protein is CASNGVPGPEKLFF. Here the CDR3 DNA reads TGTGCCAGCAATGGGGTTCCGGGACCAGAAAAACTGTTTTTT.

This clonotype came up many times. The V and J genes are TRBV2 and TRBJ1-1; maybe TRBD1 (5 bases). Trimming cost V 1 base and J 12 bases, with 21 bases left between them. This CDR3 comprises 15 residues. Germline V gene sequence: CDR1 SNHLY, CDR2 FYNNEI. CDR3: CASSEGTTSFRESFF. CDR3 nucleotides: TGTGCCAGCAGTGAAGGGACAACCTCGTTTCGGGAATCTTTCTTT. Full variable domain (remainder filled in from reference TRBV2 and TRBJ1-1): EPEVTQTPSHQVTQMGQEVILRCVPISNHLYFYWYRQILGQKVEFLVSFYNNEISEKSEIFDDQFSVERPDGSNFTLKIRSTKLEDSAMYFCASSEGTTSFRESFFGQGTRLTVV.

A few counts support this clonotype. The chain has TRBV28 and TRBJ2-5; D gene uncertain. CDR1 is MDHEN and CDR2 is SYDVKM in the germline V gene. V dropped 6 bases and J dropped 9 bases, with 14 bases sitting between them. The CDR3 covers 12 residues. The CDR3 DNA reads TGTGCCAGCAGCCGAAGTGATGTCCCCCAGTACTTC. It encodes CASSRSDVPQYF.

As concerns this clonotype: At one boundary the junction diverges from the germline segment, which might be a read error. The chain combines TRBV4-1 with TRBJ1-4; tentatively, D is TRBD1 (6 bases). In germline, CDR1 is MGHRA, CDR2 YSYEKL. CDR3 size: 15 residues. The CDR3 sequence is CTSRQQGLINEKLFF. The CDR3 bases are TGCACCAGCAGACAACAGGGACTAATTAATGAAAAACTGTTTTTT.

This clonotype appeared many times. The CDR3: CASASGGISSYEQYF. CDR3 in DNA: TGTGCCAGCGCCTCAGGGGGCATCAGCTCCTACGAGCAGTACTTC. J is TRBJ2-7 and V is TRBV6-2 or TRBV6-3, with 8 bases aligning to TRBD1. In germline, CDR1 is MNHEY, CDR2 SVGEGT. Trimming cost V 8 bases and J 0 bases; bases outside gene matches: 9. The CDR3 totals 15 residues.

This clonotype was recorded at least ten times. The V call is TRBV18, the J call TRBJ2-7; D call uncertain. Germline V gene sequence: CDR1 KGHSH, CDR2 LQKENI. The CDR3 covers 13 residues. The V end lost 1 base, the J end lost 2 bases, and 6 bases lay between the germline ends. The DNA of the CDR3 is TGTGCCAGCTCACCACAGGCCGCCTACGAGCAGTACTTC. This translates into CASSPQAAYEQYF.

This chain links TRBV10-2 with TRBJ2-4; no firm D call. Germline V gene data show CDR1 as WSHSY and CDR2 as SAAADI. This CDR3 has 16 residues. Trimming left V 4 bases short and J 3 bases short, with 16 bases between. The CDR3 nucleotides are TGCGCCAGCAGTGTGGTTGTATCAGGAATCAAAAACATTCAGTACTTC. Its translation is CASSVVVSGIKNIQYF.

With regard to this clonotype: Since a much larger clone is just one base distant, this may be a read error. The chain uses TRBV28 and TRBJ2-7; D might be TRBD1 (5 bases). CDR1 is MDHEN, CDR2 SYDVKM, per germline. The CDR3 length is 14 residues. Trimming took 3 bases from V and 2 from J, leaving 11 bases between them. CDR3 sequence: CASSFQDNPYEQYF. CDR3 nucleotide sequence: TGTGCCAGCAGTTTTCAGGACAACCCCTACGAGCAGTACTTC.

This clonotype came up a few times. V and J are TRBV6-5 and TRBJ1-6, with unresolved D. The germline gives CDR1 MNHEY, CDR2 SVGAGI. There are 17 residues in the CDR3. Trimming cost V 0 bases and J 3 bases, with 12 bases left between them. This CDR3 is CASSYSTPGNYNSPLHF. The DNA of the CDR3 is TGTGCCAGCAGTTACTCTACCCCGGGGAACTATAATTCACCCCTCCACTTT.

This clonotype was seen at least ten times. This sequence joins TRBV2 and TRBJ2-1; D is uncertain. V gave up 7 bases and J gave up 5 bases, with 12 bases separating them. Germline V gene sequence: CDR1 SNHLY, CDR2 FYNNEI. This CDR3 spans 13 amino acids. CDR3 sequence (DNA): TGTGCCAGCAAAAGGAGTTCGGACAATGAGCAGTTCTTC. Its translation is CASKRSSDNEQFF.

This clonotype was recorded at least ten times. This chain uses TRBV5-1 with TRBJ2-3, with TRBD2 identical over 7 bases. CDR3 length: 15 residues. Unmatched junction bases numbered 10, after V lost 4 bases and J lost 5 bases. CDR1 is SGHRS and CDR2 is YFSETQ in the germline V gene. As DNA, the CDR3 is TGCGCCAGCAGCCTCGGGGGGACTCCTGGAGATACGCAGTATTTT. It translates to CASSLGGTPGDTQYF. Looking up the rest from reference TRBV5-1 and TRBJ2-3 gives the full variable domain: KAGVTQTPRYLIKTRGQQVTLSCSPISGHRSVSWYQQTPGQGLQFLFEYFSETQRNKGNFPGRFSGRQFSNSRSEMNVSTLELGDSALYLCASSLGGTPGDTQYFGPGTRLTVL.

The rearrangement joins TRBV5-4 to TRBJ1-4, with TRBD1 matching 10 bases. V lost 3 bases and J lost 7; bases outside the gene matches: 3. The CDR3 covers 14 residues. Germline CDR1 is SGHNT and CDR2 is YYREEE (reference sequence). DNA of the CDR3: TGTGCCAGCAGCTCTCGGGACAGGGGTGAAAAACTGTTTTTT. Translated: CASSSRDRGEKLFF.

The DNA for the CDR3 is TGTGCCAGCAGCTTACCCCCTTCCGGGCCCCGTGGCGGCGAGACCCAGTACTTC. It encodes CASSLPPSGPRGGETQYF. V is TRBV7-8 and J is TRBJ2-5, with no clear D. Deletions cut 2 bases from V and 5 bases from J, with 24 bases between. Germline-derived CDR1 and CDR2 are SGHVS and FQNEAQ. This CDR3 has 18 amino acids. The entire variable domain, with the rest obtained from reference TRBV7-8 and TRBJ2-5, is as follows: GAGVSQSPRYKVAKRGQDVALRCDPISGHVSLFWYQQALGQGPEFLTYFQNEAQLDKSGLPSDRFFAERPEGSVSTLKIQRTQQEDSAVYLCASSLPPSGPRGGETQYFGPGTRLLVL.

This clonotype was counted ten times or more. The gene calls are TRBV5-8 and TRBJ2-1; D is perhaps TRBD2 (5 bases). CDR1 and CDR2 (germline): SGHTS, YDEGEE. The V gene lost 2 bases and the J gene lost 3 bases, with 12 bases spanning the gap. CDR3 length: 15 residues. CDR3: CASSLGGGDYNEQFF. The CDR3 region has the DNA TGTGCCAGCAGCTTAGGAGGAGGAGACTACAATGAGCAGTTCTTC.

The chain carries TRBV6-1 and TRBJ1-3; no firm D call. CDR3 length: 14 amino acids. Trimming shortened V by 3 bases and J by 3 bases, and 9 bases separated the two germline ends. The V gene's germline CDR1 is MNHNS and CDR2 SASEGT. CDR3 amino acids: CASSESGVGNTIYF. CDR3 sequence (DNA): TGTGCCAGCAGTGAGTCCGGGGTTGGAAACACCATATATTTT.

This clonotype was found many times. The chain employs TRBV5-1 and TRBJ1-2; D is uncertain. V was shortened by 4 bases and J by 5 bases, with 9 bases between the two germline ends. Germline assignment: CDR1 SGHRS and CDR2 YFSETQ. The CDR3 consists of 12 residues. CDR3: CASSPAAYGYTF. The CDR3 coding sequence is TGCGCCAGCAGCCCGGCCGCATATGGCTACACCTTC.

The rearrangement links TRBV27 to TRBJ2-2, with D unclear. The germline V and J ends were trimmed by 5 bases and 7 bases, with 17 bases remaining between them. CDR1 is MNHEY and CDR2 is SMNVEV in the germline V gene (reference sequence). The CDR3 has 15 amino acids. CDR3 region: CASSQLLNSGGELFF. The CDR3, as DNA: TGTGCCAGCAGTCAGTTATTGAACTCGGGCGGGGAGCTGTTTTTT.

This clonotype was seen a handful of times. The chain has TRBV24-1 and TRBJ1-1; D gene ambiguous. In germline, CDR1 is KGHDR, CDR2 SFDVKD. The V and J ends lost 5 bases and 2 bases respectively, with 8 bases between them. The CDR3 contains 13 residues. This CDR3 reads CATSVNSNTEAFF. CDR3 DNA sequence: TGTGCCACCAGTGTCAACAGCAACACTGAAGCTTTCTTT.

This clonotype was seen ten or more times. The chain couples TRBV4-1 to TRBJ1-1, with no clear D. V was shortened by 0 bases and J by 2 bases, with 13 bases between the two germline ends. CDR3 length: 16 residues. Germline V CDR1 and CDR2: MGHRA, YSYEKL. DNA for the CDR3: TGCGCCAGCAGCCAAGATCGGCCTACTCTAAACACTGAAGCTTTCTTT. As protein: CASSQDRPTLNTEAFF.